This T cell receptor beta chain was obtained from a study of cytomegalovirus exposure and HLA in healthy donors. PCR primers comprised 60 Vbeta and 13 Jbeta primers. Sequencing was performed with immunoSEQ multiplex PCR; in TCRdb, only in-frame clones are kept and a portion is missing. In the table there are a few hundred thousand clones, roughly 80% of which are singletons. The study's findings and limits: Trimming of TCR beta V- and J-genes showed a link, identified in a later analysis, to a missense DCLRE1C variant.

In the case of this clone: Its matching antigen is unknown.

This CDR3 is 15 amino acids long. The V segment lost 0 bases and the J segment 6 bases; nucleotides outside the gene matches: 6. In germline, CDR1 is SGHRS, CDR2 YFSETQ. The TCR comes from a man aged 25-45 years in good health and CMV-seronegative. This chain uses TRBV5-1 with TRBJ2-4; 7 nucleotides line up with TRBD2. Sequenced input: PBMCs. The CDR3 region is CASSLEGGALNIQYF. The CDR3, as DNA: TGCGCCAGCAGCTTGGAGGGAGGGGCCCTAAACATTCAGTACTTC. The complete variable domain, with remaining parts taken from reference TRBV5-1 and TRBJ2-4, reads KAGVTQTPRYLIKTRGQQVTLSCSPISGHRSVSWYQQTPGQGLQFLFEYFSETQRNKGNFPGRFSGRQFSNSRSEMNVSTLELGDSALYLCASSLEGGALNIQYFGAGTRLSVL.